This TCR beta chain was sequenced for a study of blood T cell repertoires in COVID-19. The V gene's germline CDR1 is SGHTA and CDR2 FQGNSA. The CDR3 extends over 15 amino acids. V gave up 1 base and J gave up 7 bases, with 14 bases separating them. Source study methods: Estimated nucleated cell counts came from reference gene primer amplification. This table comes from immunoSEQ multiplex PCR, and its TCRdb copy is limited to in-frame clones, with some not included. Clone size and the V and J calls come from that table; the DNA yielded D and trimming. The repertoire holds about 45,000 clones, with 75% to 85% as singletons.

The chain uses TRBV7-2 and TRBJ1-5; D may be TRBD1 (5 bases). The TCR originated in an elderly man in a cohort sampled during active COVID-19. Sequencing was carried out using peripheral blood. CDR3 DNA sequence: TGTGCCAGCAGCTTAGGGGCCGGGGCGGGGCAGCCCCAGCATTTT. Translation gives CASSLGAGAGQPQHF. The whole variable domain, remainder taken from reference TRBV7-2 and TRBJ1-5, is GAGVSQSPSNKVTEKGKDVELRCDPISGHTALYWYRQSLGQGLEFLIYFQGNSAPDKSGLPSDRFSAERTGGSVSTLTIQRTQQEDSAVYLCASSLGAGAGQPQHFGDGTRLSIL.